The sequence of this TCR beta chain was determined in a study of T cell repertoires in cytomegalovirus infection. Overall study: Well-studied HLA-B-restricted epitopes and recently identified HLA-C-restricted epitopes of CMV were both used in the study. From public TCR beta signatures came an indication of both CMV infection and matching HLA type.

TCRdb ran MiXCR on the reads and lists one entry per CDR3 protein. The top ten hold 9.5% to 15% of the sample, which has about 830,000 distinct CDR3 sequences, less than 35% seen once. Notes on the study in general: People with CMV and the relevant HLA were identified by cumulative public TCR beta family frequency.

This clonotype was observed many times. The antigen is unknown. The sample was cultured CD8+ T cells from PBMCs, taken from culture after CMV antigen stimulation. This receptor was obtained from a human donor in good health (CMV status not recorded). Some clones in this sample may be carry-over from other donors' samples.

The CDR3 DNA sequence: TGTGCCAGCAGCTTAGATAGCGGATCCTACAATGAGCAGTTCTTC. Encoded protein: CASSLDSGSYNEQFF. The chain recombines TRBV11-2 with TRBJ2-1; perhaps TRBD2 as D (6 bases). CDR1 is SGHAT and CDR2 is FQNNGV in the germline V gene. The CDR3 runs to 15 residues. Trimming removed 0 bases at V and 1 base at J, with 7 bases between.